This is a list of T cell receptor beta chains from one sample in a study of response to subunit inactivated influenza vaccine. TCRdb ran MiXCR on the RT-PCR reads and lists one entry per CDR3 protein. The table has 400,000 to 650,000 distinct CDR3 sequences, about 7.2% seen once; the top ten hold 13%. This sample comprised PBMCs from blood, obtained roughly 24 months after vaccination. These receptors came from a man between 50 and 75 years old who received an inactivated influenza vaccine. Both conserved end residues are part of each CDR3. The D gene is left open where the match is weak. Clone sizes are given selectively: once, few, many, or a class where the clone is expanded.

clone size	V gene	D gene	J gene	CDR3 protein	CDR3 DNA
NA	TRBV20-1	TRBD2	TRBJ2-1	CSATGRDYQSGYNEQFF	TGCAGTGCTACTGGACGGGACTACCAATCAGGCTACAATGAGCAGTTCTTC
NA	TRBV24-1	NA	TRBJ1-1	CATSDPETGSAFF	TGTGCCACCAGTGACCCTGAGACAGGATCGGCTTTCTTT
many	TRBV25-1	TRBD1	TRBJ2-7	CASNQPGGYEQYF	TGTGCCAGCAATCAACCAGGGGGCTACGAGCAGTACTTC
few	TRBV13	NA	TRBJ2-7	CASSSGPRSSYEQYF	TGTGCCAGCAGCTCTGGACCGAGGAGCTCCTACGAGCAGTACTTC
few	TRBV20-1	NA	TRBJ2-3	CSARGAGQDTQYF	TGCAGTGCTAGGGGGGCAGGGCAAGATACGCAGTATTTT
NA	TRBV19	TRBD1	TRBJ1-2	CASKEDRGHYGYTF	TGTGCCAGTAAGGAGGACAGGGGGCACTATGGCTACACCTTC
many	TRBV27	NA	TRBJ1-2	CASSLTGTNYGYTF	TGTGCCAGCAGTCTCACGGGGACCAACTATGGCTACACCTTC
few	TRBV7-2	NA	TRBJ2-1	CASSRGRFYEQFF	TGTGCCAGCAGCAGAGGACGATTCTATGAGCAGTTCTTC
NA	TRBV5-1	TRBD2	TRBJ2-3	CASSLGEAGGPTDTQYF	TGCGCCAGCAGCTTGGGGGAGGCGGGGGGGCCTACAGATACGCAGTATTTT
many	TRBV7-7	NA	TRBJ2-5	CASSAPSEETQYF	TGTGCCAGCAGCGCCCCTTCAGAAGAGACCCAGTACTTC
many	TRBV5-1	TRBD2	TRBJ2-3	CASSLGLAYTDTQYF	TGCGCCAGCAGCCTCGGACTAGCGTACACAGATACGCAGTATTTT
few	TRBV5-6	TRBD1	TRBJ1-1	CASSPGTVLNTEAFF	TGTGCCAGCAGCCCCGGGACAGTTCTGAACACTGAAGCTTTCTTT
NA	TRBV7-2	NA	TRBJ1-5	CACSLVPSNQPQHF	TGTGCCTGCAGCTTAGTTCCTAGCAATCAGCCCCAGCATTTT